Presented here are 25 T cell receptor beta chains from one specimen sequenced in a study of blood T cell repertoires in COVID-19. Profiled with immunoSEQ multiplex PCR; TCRdb holds only in-frame clones, not every one. The repertoire holds 140,000 to 150,000 clones, approximately 80% seen once, with over 10% in the top ten. The sequencing sample was made of peripheral blood. The receptors derive from a man between 60 and 75 years old with active or convalescent COVID-19.

The chain combines TRBV7-2 with TRBJ1-3; the match to TRBD1 covers 8 bases. Trimming removed 2 bases from V and 4 bases from J; junction bases left unmatched: 10. The CDR3 is 17 residues long. Germline V CDR1 and CDR2: SGHTA, FQGNSA. The CDR3 here is CASSLRTTAGGGNTIYF. The CDR3 DNA follows: TGTGCCAGCAGCTTACGTACAACGGCAGGGGGCGGAAACACCATATATTTT.

The sample holds a few counts of this clone. The J gene is TRBJ2-7, the V gene TRBV3-1 (or the pseudogene TRBV3-2); D remains ambiguous. Germline loops: CDR1 LGHDT, CDR2 YNNKEL (reference sequence). The germline V and J ends were trimmed by 0 bases and 4 bases, with 16 bases remaining between them. The length of the CDR3 is 16 residues. The CDR3 DNA reads TGTGCCAGCAGCCAAGAGATCCCGCCAACACCTTACGAGCAGTACTTC. Translating it yields CASSQEIPPTPYEQYF.

This chain uses TRBV12-5 with TRBJ2-7, with TRBD2 identical over 7 bases. The V and J ends lost 4 bases and 10 bases, in that order; junction bases with no gene match: 4. The CDR3 length is 11 residues. In germline, CDR1 is LGHNT, CDR2 FRNRAP. The CDR3, as DNA: TGTGCTAGTGGTTCGGGGGGATTTCAGTACTTC. Its translation: CASGSGGFQYF.

The CDR3 region is CASSARTRTGVGETQYF. The CDR3 nucleotides are TGTGCCAGCAGTGCCCGAACCCGGACAGGGGTCGGGGAGACCCAGTACTTC. The V call is TRBV6-1, the J call TRBJ2-5, with 9 bases identical to TRBD1. Germline V gives CDR1 MNHNS, CDR2 SASEGT. V shed 4 bases, J shed 5 bases, and the junction held 14 bases outside the gene matches. This CDR3 is 17 amino acids long.

The J gene is TRBJ1-2, the V gene TRBV4-1; D possibly corresponds to TRBD1 (5 bases). The CDR3 totals 13 residues. V was cut by 1 base and J by 8 bases, with 11 bases left in between. Germline-derived CDR1 and CDR2 are MGHRA and YSYEKL. CDR3 region: CASSQASGSGYTF. The CDR3 bases are TGCGCCAGCAGCCAAGCCTCAGGGTCCGGCTACACCTTC.

The CDR3 DNA reads as TGCGCCAGCAGCCCCGGACAGCCCGTCGAGGGCACTGAAGCTTTCTTT. Its translation is CASSPGQPVEGTEAFF. The chain carries TRBV4-1 and TRBJ1-1, with D possibly TRBD1 on 6 matching bases. Trimming took 4 bases from V and 4 from J, leaving 19 bases between them. The CDR3 has 16 residues. Germline V lookup: CDR1 MGHRA, CDR2 YSYEKL.

The J gene is TRBJ2-3, the V gene TRBV4-2; 7 bases match TRBD2. Looked up from germline, CDR1 is LGHNA and CDR2 is YNFKEQ. The CDR3 consists of 14 residues. The junction had 2 bases not matched to a gene; V was cut back by 2 bases and J by 3 bases. CDR3 bases: TGTGCCAGCAGCCAAAATAGCGGGACAGATACGCAGTATTTT. Protein sequence: CASSQNSGTDTQYF.

This clone was picked up one time. The chain couples TRBV2 to TRBJ2-2, with 7 bases lining up with TRBD2. Germline CDR1 and CDR2: SNHLY and FYNNEI. J lost 3 bases, V lost 7 bases, and 14 bases had no gene match. The CDR3 covers 17 residues. The CDR3 DNA reads as TGTGCCAGCAATTTCGGGGTAGGACTAGGAGACACCGGGGAGCTGTTTTTT. This translates into CASNFGVGLGDTGELFF.

J is TRBJ2-3 and V is TRBV28; 10 positions match TRBD2. This CDR3 is built from 16 residues. Germline CDR1 MDHEN, CDR2 SYDVKM. Trimming removed 6 bases from V and 1 base from J; junction bases left unmatched: 7. The CDR3 DNA sequence: TGTGCCAGCAGGCCTAGCGGGAGTTTGGGCACAGATACGCAGTATTTT. It translates to CASRPSGSLGTDTQYF.

In its sample, this clone was seen a few times. The chain employs TRBV7-6 and TRBJ2-5, with 9 bases aligning to TRBD2. This CDR3 is built from 16 residues. After removal of 1 base from V and 2 bases from J, the junction contained 5 bases not matched to a gene. Germline CDR1 is SGHVS and CDR2 is FNYEAQ. CDR3 coding DNA: TGTGCCAGCAGCTTAGGTAGCGGGAGAGGGCAAGAGACCCAGTACTTC. It is translated as CASSLGSGRGQETQYF.

J is TRBJ1-1 and V is TRBV6-5; the D gene is possibly TRBD1 (6 bases). This CDR3 spans 15 amino acids. Trimming left V 2 bases short and J 3 bases short, with 13 bases between. Germline V gene data show CDR1 as MNHEY and CDR2 as SVGAGI. The CDR3 is CASSYARTAYTEAFF. In DNA, the CDR3 is TGTGCCAGCAGTTACGCCCGGACAGCGTACACTGAAGCTTTCTTT.

With regard to this clone: The sample has other DNA sequences that encode this CDR3 too. V is TRBV28 and J is TRBJ2-2, with TRBD2 as a possible D gene (5 bases). The V gene's germline CDR1 is MDHEN and CDR2 SYDVKM. The CDR3 totals 15 residues. Trimming removed 3 bases at V and 2 bases at J, with 10 bases between. CDR3: CASSLGVFNTGELFF. For the CDR3, the DNA is TGTGCCAGCAGTTTGGGAGTTTTCAACACCGGGGAGCTGTTTTTT.

CDR3: CAISEGTGRNTEAFF. The CDR3 DNA reads TGTGCCATCAGTGAGGGGACAGGACGGAACACTGAAGCTTTCTTT. The chain combines TRBV10-3 with TRBJ1-1; the match to TRBD1 covers 8 bases. The J segment lost 1 base and the V segment lost 2 bases, leaving 3 bases of the junction unmatched. The length of the CDR3 is 15 residues. Looked up from germline, CDR1 is ENHRY and CDR2 is SYGVKD.

The rearrangement links TRBV19 to TRBJ2-1; TRBD2 matches 13 bases. The CDR3 is 17 amino acids. V shed 5 bases and J 9 bases; nucleotides not matched to a gene: 13. The germline V gene has CDR1 LNHDA and CDR2 SQIVND (reference sequence). This CDR3 is CASSPPGTSGILGEQFF. CDR3 bases: TGTGCCAGTAGTCCTCCCGGGACTAGCGGGATATTGGGTGAGCAGTTCTTC.

The J gene is TRBJ1-5, the V gene TRBV19; 10 bases fit TRBD1. The CDR3 length is 17 residues. V lost 7 bases to trimming and J lost 3 bases; unmatched junction nucleotides: 12. In germline, CDR1 is LNHDA, CDR2 SQIVND (reference sequence). DNA of the CDR3: TGTGCCAGTACCTTGACAGGGGGCGTCAGGGCCAATCAGCCCCAGCATTTT. It specifies CASTLTGGVRANQPQHF.

This clone was detected only once. The chain uses TRBV3-1 (or the pseudogene TRBV3-2) and TRBJ1-5, with D tentatively TRBD1 (6 bases). The CDR3 is 17 amino acids. The V gene's germline CDR1 is LGHDT and CDR2 YNNKEL (reference sequence). The ends were cut back, 1 base at V and 0 bases at J, with 13 bases in the middle. The CDR3 spells CASSQVSTGHSNQPQHF. In DNA, the CDR3 is TGTGCCAGCAGCCAAGTATCAACAGGGCATAGCAATCAGCCCCAGCATTTT.

This clone showed up just once. The rearrangement joins TRBV10-3 to TRBJ2-1, with D unclear. Trimming removed 4 bases from V and 5 bases from J, with 12 bases in between. This CDR3 is 14 amino acids long. Germline V CDR1 and CDR2: ENHRY, SYGVKD. CDR3 nucleotide sequence: TGTGCCATCAGTGGCCTGGGCAGAGACAATGAGCAGTTCTTC. Its protein is CAISGLGRDNEQFF.

This clone was picked up a small number of times. The CDR3, as DNA: TGTGCCAGCAGTTTACGGGGGGCAGCTTTCTTT. This codes for CASSLRGAAFF. The rearrangement uses TRBV6-2 or TRBV6-3 and TRBJ1-1; possible D gene TRBD1, 6 bases. V lost 4 bases, J lost 10 bases, and 10 bases lay in between. CDR3 length equals 11 residues. Germline CDR1 MNHEY, CDR2 SVGEGT.

The chain combines TRBV2 with TRBJ2-3, with 9 bases fitting TRBD2. The CDR3 runs to 16 residues. With V trimmed by 0 bases and J by 7 bases, 8 bases remained unmatched. CDR1 SNHLY and CDR2 FYNNEI come from the germline V gene. This CDR3 is CASSEAGGRAGYTQYF. The CDR3 coding sequence is TGTGCCAGCAGTGAAGCTGGCGGGAGGGCCGGTTATACGCAGTATTTT.

This clone was found once. The gene calls are TRBV19 and TRBJ2-1; possibly TRBD1 for D (6 bases). CDR3 length: 13 amino acids. Germline loops: CDR1 LNHDA, CDR2 SQIVND (reference sequence). Trimming shortened V by 1 base and J by 9 bases, and 10 bases separated the two germline ends. The CDR3 region is CASSIVGGSEQFF. The DNA of the CDR3 is TGTGCCAGTAGTATAGTTGGGGGCTCTGAGCAGTTCTTC.

This chain connects TRBV5-1 to TRBJ2-2, with 10 bases matching TRBD1. CDR3 size: 15 residues. Germline V gene lookup returns CDR1 SGHRS and CDR2 YFSETQ. Losses at the gene ends were 4 bases for V and 6 bases for J; bases not matched to a gene: 6. This CDR3 reads CASSGTGASAGELFF. CDR3 nucleotide sequence: TGCGCCAGCAGCGGGACAGGGGCTAGTGCCGGGGAGCTGTTTTTT.

J is TRBJ2-7 and V is TRBV30, with D tentatively TRBD2 (5 bases). Trimming removed 0 bases from V and 1 base from J, with 13 bases in between. Germline V gives CDR1 GTSNPN, CDR2 SVGIG (reference sequence). The CDR3 sequence is 15 residues long. CDR3 bases: TGTGCCTGGAGTGTAGGTAGCGTTCGATCCTACGAGCAGTACTTC. Amino acids: CAWSVGSVRSYEQYF.

The J gene is TRBJ1-3, the V gene TRBV3-1 (or the pseudogene TRBV3-2); tentative D call: TRBD1 (6 bases). CDR1 is LGHDT, CDR2 YNNKEL, per germline (reference sequence). The CDR3 has 17 amino acids. Trimming removed 4 bases from V and 0 bases from J, with 16 bases in between. CDR3 coding DNA: TGTGCCAGCAGCCCCCAGGGGAGGGGGAGCTCTGGAAACACCATATATTTT. Its protein product is CASSPQGRGSSGNTIYF.

This clone was counted ten times or more. The gene calls are TRBV9 and TRBJ2-2, with 7 bases fitting TRBD2. The CDR3 consists of 17 residues. Germline lookup yields CDR1 SGDLS and CDR2 YYNGEE. The trim removed 3 bases at V and 4 bases at J, leaving 12 bases unmatched. Written as DNA, the CDR3 is TGTGCCAGCAGCGGGGGCATACTGGGAGGGTTCACCGGGGAGCTGTTTTTT. This gives the protein CASSGGILGGFTGELFF.

The chain combines TRBV18 with TRBJ2-7; D is unclear. Trimming took off 3 bases at V and 5 bases at J, with 8 bases between the two ends. Per the germline V gene, CDR1 is KGHSH and CDR2 is LQKENI. This CDR3 comprises 12 residues. DNA for the CDR3: TGTGCCAGCTCACCCCAGACAAACGAGCAGTACTTC. Amino acid sequence: CASSPQTNEQYF.